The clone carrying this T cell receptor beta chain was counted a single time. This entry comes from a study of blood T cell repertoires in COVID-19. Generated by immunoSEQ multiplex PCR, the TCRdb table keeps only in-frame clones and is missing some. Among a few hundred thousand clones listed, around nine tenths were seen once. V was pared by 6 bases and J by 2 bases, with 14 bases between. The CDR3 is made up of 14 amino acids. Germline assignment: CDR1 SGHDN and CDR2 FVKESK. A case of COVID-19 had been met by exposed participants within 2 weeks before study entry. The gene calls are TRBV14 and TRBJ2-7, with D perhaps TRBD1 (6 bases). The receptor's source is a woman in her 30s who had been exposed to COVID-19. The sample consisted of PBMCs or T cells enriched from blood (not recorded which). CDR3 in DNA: TGTGCCAGCAGTAGATTACAGGGACCCTACGAGCAGTACTTC. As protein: CASSRLQGPYEQYF.